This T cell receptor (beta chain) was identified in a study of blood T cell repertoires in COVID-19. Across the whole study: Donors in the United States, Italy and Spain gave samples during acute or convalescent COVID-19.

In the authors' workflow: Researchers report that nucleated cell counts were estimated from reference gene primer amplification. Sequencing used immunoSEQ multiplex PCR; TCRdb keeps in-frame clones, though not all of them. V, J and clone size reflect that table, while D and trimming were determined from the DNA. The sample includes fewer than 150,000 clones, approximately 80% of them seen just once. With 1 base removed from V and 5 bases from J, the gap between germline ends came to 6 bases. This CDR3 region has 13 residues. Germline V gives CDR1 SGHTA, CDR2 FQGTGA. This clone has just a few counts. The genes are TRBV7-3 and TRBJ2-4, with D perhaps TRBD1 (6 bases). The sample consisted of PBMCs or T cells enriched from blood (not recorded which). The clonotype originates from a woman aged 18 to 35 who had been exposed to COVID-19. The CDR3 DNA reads TGTGCCAGCAGCTTAAAGGGGGAAAACATTCAGTACTTC. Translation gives CASSLKGENIQYF.